The present T cell receptor beta chain was sequenced within a study of shared clonotypes between healthy human individuals (dated by TCRdb to between 2020 and 2021). Background for the entire study: Two women and a few men aged 18 to 49 years were included in the cohort. Per donor, three plates each were used for CD4 naive and CD4 memory, two for CD8 naive, and one for CD8 memory. Blood TCR repertoires of a handful of healthy adults were deeply sequenced to estimate repertoire size and the extent of clonotype sharing between individuals. To increase sequencing depth and limit assay-specific biases, TCR repertoire library preparation and sequencing were carried out by different laboratories using diverse techniques. Each donor's leukapheresis produced roughly between about 0.8 and 8.9 billion PBMCs. What the study reported, not specific to this receptor: Rarefaction of sorted-subset datasets indicated incomplete sequencing despite the large sequencing depth. Compared with non-shared clonotypes, the clonotypes found in all four sorted-subset donors had higher generation probabilities. Only blood was sampled, and tissue TCR repertoires likely differ from those in blood. Naive subsets generally had larger estimated clonotype richness than memory subsets did. Because the study included only a small number of donors, the genetic and exposure-history diversity represented was limited. Around 5% of naive CD4, approximately 3.7% of naive CD8, roughly 2.4% of memory CD4, and more than 0.35% of memory CD8 clonotypes were shared across a few donors. Pairwise subsampling led to the expectation that sequencing depth would affect the degree of clonotype sharing among donors.

The donors were healthy, HIV-negative adults with no recently reported acute infections or vaccinations. Only Caucasian adults living in Nashville, Tennessee, USA were represented among the donors. CD4+ T cells were enriched by magnetic negative selection, after which naive cells were positively selected on CD45RA and the negative fraction was taken as the memory subset. After blood collection by leukapheresis, PBMCs were isolated using Ficoll-Histopaque density gradient centrifugation and then cryopreserved in the vapor phase of liquid nitrogen. Purity and quantity of every magnetically sorted T cell population were checked by analytical flow cytometry. Genomic DNA was isolated from each sorted fraction and quantified by UV absorbance on a Nanodrop 2000c. In the case of this clone: Its antigen is unknown. No much larger clonotype is one base removed from it; base qualities were not supplied.

Using the deep immunoSEQ assay, TCR CDR3 regions were amplified from genomic DNA by multiplex PCR. Extracted genomic DNA from each cell subset was spread evenly across all wells of several immunoSEQ 96-well plates, with each plate serving as a replicate. For sorted subsets, 150 to 250 ng genomic DNA, equal to approximately 30,000 T cell genomes, was loaded into each replicate PCR. Purified libraries were quantified with a Qubit 3.0 fluorometer, sized on a Bioanalyzer 2100, and re-quantified with the KAPA Library Quantification kit. Each immunoSEQ 96-well plate was sequenced on its own single-read 150-cycle Illumina NextSeq 550 flow cell. In the original analysis: The immunoSEQ output contained only junctional sequences without quality scores, so filtering could not match that applied to full-length reads. To assign V/J genes and CDR3, sequences were annotated against IMGT germline references using PyIR, a Python wrapper for IgBLAST v1.9. Any read was removed if the V/J assignment was weak (E-value above 1e-6), the CDR3 was missing, or the read contained stop codons, out-of-frame junctions, or ambiguous translated residues. A V3J clonotype was defined by an identical inferred V gene, J gene, and CDR3 amino acid sequence. The percentage overlap between two repertoires was calculated by dividing the number of shared unique clonotypes by the size of the smaller repertoire. Repertoire richness was assessed with RTK rarefaction, the Chao1 estimator, and Recon v2.1 estimates of unobserved clonotypes. Generation probabilities were computed with OLGA for all TCRbeta clonotypes obtained by the gDNA method from a handful of donors. In TCRdb, the immuneACCESS table is reduced to in-frame sequences with V and J assigned. These tables do not hold every clone; where another copy was compared, an unresolved V gene accounts for under half, and the others remain unexplained. V and J calls and clone size follow that table, whereas D and trimming were derived from the DNA. The sample contains roughly 760,000 clones, approximately 79% of them found a single time. The ten top clones hold under 2% of the sample.

The germline ends are 16 bases apart after V is trimmed by 4 bases and J by 4 bases. CDR1 LNHDA and CDR2 SQIVND were looked up in the germline V gene (reference sequence). Reading from cysteine to phenylalanine, the CDR3 counts 15 amino acids. CDR3 DNA is the only sequence kept; it has 45 bases, read in frame from the first base. The TCR comes from a woman aged 30 to 39 in good health. The chain was built from TRBV19 and TRBJ1-1; the D gene cannot be resolved reliably. The sample was memory CD4+ T cells sorted from blood. Interpreted using the paper, the cell subset or site label stands for: CD45RA-negative fraction. The CDR3 protein is CASSRSSTWATEAFF. The DNA reads as follows: TGTGCCAGTAGTAGGTCGTCCACTTGGGCCACTGAAGCTTTCTTT.